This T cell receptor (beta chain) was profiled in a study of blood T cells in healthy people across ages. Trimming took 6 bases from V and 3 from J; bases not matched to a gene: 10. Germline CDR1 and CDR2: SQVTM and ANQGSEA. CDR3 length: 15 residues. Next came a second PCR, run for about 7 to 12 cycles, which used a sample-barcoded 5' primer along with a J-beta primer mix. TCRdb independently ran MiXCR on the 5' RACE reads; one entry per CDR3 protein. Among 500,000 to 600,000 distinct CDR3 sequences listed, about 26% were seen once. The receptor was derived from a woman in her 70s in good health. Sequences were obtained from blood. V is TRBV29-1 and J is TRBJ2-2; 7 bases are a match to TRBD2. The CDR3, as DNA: TGCAGCGTAAGAGGGACTACAACAGACACCGGGGAGCTGTTTTTT. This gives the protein CSVRGTTTDTGELFF.